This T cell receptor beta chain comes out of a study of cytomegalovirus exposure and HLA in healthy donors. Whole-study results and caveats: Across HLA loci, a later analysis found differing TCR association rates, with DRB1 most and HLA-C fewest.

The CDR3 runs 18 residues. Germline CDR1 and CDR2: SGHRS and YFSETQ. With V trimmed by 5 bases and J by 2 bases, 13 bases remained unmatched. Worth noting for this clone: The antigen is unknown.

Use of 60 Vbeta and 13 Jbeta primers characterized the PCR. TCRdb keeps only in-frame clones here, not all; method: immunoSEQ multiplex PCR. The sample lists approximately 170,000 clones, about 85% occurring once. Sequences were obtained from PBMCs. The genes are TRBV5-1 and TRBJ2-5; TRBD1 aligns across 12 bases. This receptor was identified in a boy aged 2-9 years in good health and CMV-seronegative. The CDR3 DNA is TGCGCCAGCAGGGGTGGGACAGGGGGCTGGCCGGCTCAAGAGACCCAGTACTTC. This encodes CASRGGTGGWPAQETQYF. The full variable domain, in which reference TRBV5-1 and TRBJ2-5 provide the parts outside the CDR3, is KAGVTQTPRYLIKTRGQQVTLSCSPISGHRSVSWYQQTPGQGLQFLFEYFSETQRNKGNFPGRFSGRQFSNSRSEMNVSTLELGDSALYLCASRGGTGGWPAQETQYFGPGTRLLVL.